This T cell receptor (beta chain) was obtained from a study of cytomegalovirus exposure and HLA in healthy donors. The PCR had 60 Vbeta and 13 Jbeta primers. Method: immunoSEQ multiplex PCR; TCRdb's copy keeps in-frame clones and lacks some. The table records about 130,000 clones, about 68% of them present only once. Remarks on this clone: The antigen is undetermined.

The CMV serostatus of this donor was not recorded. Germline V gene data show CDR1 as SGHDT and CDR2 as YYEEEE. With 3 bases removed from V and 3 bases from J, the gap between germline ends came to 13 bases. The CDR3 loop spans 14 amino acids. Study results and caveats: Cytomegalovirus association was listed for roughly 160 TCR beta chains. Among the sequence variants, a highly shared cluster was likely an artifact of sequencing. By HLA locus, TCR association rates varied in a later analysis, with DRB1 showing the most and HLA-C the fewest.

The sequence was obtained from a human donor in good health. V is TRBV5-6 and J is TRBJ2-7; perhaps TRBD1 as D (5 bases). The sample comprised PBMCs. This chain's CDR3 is CASSSQGNGYEQYF. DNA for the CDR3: TGTGCCAGCAGCTCCCAGGGAAATGGCTACGAGCAGTACTTC.